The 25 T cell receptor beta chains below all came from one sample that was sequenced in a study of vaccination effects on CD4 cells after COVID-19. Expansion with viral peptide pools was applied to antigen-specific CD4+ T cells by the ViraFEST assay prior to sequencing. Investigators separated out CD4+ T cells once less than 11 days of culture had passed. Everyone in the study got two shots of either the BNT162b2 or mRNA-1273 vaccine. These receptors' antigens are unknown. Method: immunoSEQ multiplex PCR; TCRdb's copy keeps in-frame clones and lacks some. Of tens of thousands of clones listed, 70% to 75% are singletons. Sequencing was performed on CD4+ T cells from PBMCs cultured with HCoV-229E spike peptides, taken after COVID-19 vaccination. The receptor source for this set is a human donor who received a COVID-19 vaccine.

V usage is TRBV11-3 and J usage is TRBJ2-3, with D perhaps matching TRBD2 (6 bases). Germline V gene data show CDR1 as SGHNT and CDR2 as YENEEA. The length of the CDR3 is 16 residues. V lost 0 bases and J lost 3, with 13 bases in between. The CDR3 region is CASSLEFWGVTDTQYF. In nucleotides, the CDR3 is TGTGCCAGCAGCTTAGAATTCTGGGGGGTAACAGATACGCAGTATTTT.

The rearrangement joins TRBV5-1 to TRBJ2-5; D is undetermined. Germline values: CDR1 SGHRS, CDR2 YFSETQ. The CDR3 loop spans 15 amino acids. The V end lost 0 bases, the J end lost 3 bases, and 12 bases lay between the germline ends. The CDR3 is CASSLAKRHEETQYF. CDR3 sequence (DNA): TGCGCCAGCAGCTTGGCCAAGAGACATGAAGAGACCCAGTACTTC.

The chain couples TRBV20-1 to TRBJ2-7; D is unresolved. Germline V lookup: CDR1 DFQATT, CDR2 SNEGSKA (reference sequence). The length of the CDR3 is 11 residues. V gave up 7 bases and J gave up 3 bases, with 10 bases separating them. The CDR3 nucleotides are TGCAGTGGACTCGACAACTACGAGCAGTACTTC. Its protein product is CSGLDNYEQYF.

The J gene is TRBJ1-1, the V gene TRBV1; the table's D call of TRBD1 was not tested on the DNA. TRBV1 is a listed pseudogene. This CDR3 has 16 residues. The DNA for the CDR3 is TGCACCAGCAGCCAGGACCGGGACAGGGCGAACACTGAAGCTTTCTTT. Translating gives CTSSQDRDRANTEAFF.

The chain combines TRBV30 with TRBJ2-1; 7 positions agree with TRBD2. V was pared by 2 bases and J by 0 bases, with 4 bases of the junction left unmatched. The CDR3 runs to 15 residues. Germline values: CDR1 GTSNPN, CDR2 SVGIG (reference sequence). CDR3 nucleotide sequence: TGTGCCTGGAGTCCCCGGACTAGCTCCTACAATGAGCAGTTCTTC. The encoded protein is CAWSPRTSSYNEQFF.

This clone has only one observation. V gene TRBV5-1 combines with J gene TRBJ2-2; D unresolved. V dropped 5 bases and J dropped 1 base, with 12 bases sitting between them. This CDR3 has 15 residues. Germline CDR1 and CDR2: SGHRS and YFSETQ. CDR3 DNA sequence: TGCGCCAGCAGGGGTGCAGACCTGAACACCGGGGAGCTGTTTTTT. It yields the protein CASRGADLNTGELFF.

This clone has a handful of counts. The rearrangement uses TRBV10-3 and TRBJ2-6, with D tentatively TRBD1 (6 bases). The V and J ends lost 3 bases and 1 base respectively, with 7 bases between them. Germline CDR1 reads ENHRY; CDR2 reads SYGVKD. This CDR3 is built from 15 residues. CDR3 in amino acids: CAISEQGSGANVLTF. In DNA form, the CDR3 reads TGTGCCATCAGTGAACAGGGTTCTGGGGCCAACGTCCTGACTTTC.

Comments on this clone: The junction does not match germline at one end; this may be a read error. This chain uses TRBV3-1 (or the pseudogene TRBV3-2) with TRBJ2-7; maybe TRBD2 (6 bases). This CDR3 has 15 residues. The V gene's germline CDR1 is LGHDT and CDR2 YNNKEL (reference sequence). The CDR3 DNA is TGTGCCAGCAGCCAAGATCAGTTCGGAGGGGCCCAGCAGAGCTTC. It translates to CASSQDQFGGAQQSF.

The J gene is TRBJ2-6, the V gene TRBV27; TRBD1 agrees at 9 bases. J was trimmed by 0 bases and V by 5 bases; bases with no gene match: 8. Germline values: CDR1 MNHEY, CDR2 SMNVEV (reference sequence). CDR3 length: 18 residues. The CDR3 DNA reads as TGTGCCAGCAGTGAAACCGGGACAGGGCCCTCTGGGGCCAACGTCCTGACTTTC. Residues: CASSETGTGPSGANVLTF.

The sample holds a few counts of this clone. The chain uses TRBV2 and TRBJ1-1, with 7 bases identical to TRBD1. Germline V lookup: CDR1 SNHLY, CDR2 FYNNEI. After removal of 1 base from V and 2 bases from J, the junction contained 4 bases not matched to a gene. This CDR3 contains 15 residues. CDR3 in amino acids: CASSEVGQSNTEAFF. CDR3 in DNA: TGTGCCAGCAGTGAAGTGGGACAGAGTAACACTGAAGCTTTCTTT.

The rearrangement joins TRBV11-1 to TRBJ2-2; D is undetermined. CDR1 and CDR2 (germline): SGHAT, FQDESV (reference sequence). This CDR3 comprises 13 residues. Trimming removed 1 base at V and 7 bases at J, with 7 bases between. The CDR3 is CASSLGPRGELFF. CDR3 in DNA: TGTGCCAGCAGCTTAGGTCCGCGCGGGGAGCTGTTTTTT.

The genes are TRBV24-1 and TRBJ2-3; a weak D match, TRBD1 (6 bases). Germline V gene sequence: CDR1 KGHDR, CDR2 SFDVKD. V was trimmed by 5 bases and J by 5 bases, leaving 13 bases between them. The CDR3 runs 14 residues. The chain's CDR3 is CATSAGQFGDTQYF. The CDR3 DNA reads TGTGCCACCAGTGCCGGACAGTTTGGAGATACGCAGTATTTT.

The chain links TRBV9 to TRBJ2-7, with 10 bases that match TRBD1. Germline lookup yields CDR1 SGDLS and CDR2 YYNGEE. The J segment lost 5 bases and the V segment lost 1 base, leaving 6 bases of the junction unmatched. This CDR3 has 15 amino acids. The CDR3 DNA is TGTGCCAGCAGCGTAACGGGACAGGGGATCCACGAGCAGTACTTC. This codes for CASSVTGQGIHEQYF.

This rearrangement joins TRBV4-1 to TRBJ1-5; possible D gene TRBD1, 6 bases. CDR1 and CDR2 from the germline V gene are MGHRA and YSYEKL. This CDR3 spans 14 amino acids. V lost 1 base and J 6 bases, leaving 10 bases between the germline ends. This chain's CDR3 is CASSQGRGSQPQHF. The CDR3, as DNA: TGCGCCAGCAGCCAAGGGAGGGGGAGTCAGCCCCAGCATTTT.

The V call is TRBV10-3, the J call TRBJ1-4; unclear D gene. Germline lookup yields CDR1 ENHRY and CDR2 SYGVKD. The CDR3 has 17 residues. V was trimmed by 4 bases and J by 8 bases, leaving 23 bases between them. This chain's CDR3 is CAISVIQILGVSEKLFF. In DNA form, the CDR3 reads TGTGCCATCAGTGTTATTCAGATCCTAGGTGTTAGCGAAAAACTGTTTTTT.

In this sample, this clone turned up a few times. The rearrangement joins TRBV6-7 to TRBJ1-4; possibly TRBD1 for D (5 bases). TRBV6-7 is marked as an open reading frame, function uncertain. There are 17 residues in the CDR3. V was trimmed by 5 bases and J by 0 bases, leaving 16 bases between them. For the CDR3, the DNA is TGTGCCAGCAGTGACCAGGGAAGACTGGCAACTAATGAAAAACTGTTTTTT. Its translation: CASSDQGRLATNEKLFF.

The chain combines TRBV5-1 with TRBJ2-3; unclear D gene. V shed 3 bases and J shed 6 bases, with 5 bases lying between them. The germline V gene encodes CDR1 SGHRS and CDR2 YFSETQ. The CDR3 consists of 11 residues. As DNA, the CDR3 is TGCGCCAGCAGCTCTCGCGATACGCAGTATTTT. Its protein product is CASSSRDTQYF. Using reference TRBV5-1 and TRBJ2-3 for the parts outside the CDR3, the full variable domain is KAGVTQTPRYLIKTRGQQVTLSCSPISGHRSVSWYQQTPGQGLQFLFEYFSETQRNKGNFPGRFSGRQFSNSRSEMNVSTLELGDSALYLCASSSRDTQYFGPGTRLTVL.

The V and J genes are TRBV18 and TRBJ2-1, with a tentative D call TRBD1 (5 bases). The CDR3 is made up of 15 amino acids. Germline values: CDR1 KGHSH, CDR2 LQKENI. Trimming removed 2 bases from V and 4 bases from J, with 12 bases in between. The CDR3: CASSPDLQAYNEQFF. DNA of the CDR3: TGTGCCAGCTCACCAGATCTACAGGCGTACAATGAGCAGTTCTTC.

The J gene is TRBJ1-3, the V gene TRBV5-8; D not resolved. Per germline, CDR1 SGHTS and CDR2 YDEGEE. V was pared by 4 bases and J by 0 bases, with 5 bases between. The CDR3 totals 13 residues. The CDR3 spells CASSPYSGNTIYF. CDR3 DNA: TGTGCCAGCAGCCCATACTCTGGAAACACCATATATTTT.

The CDR3 loop reads CASSFLRTGIYEQYF. The CDR3 nucleotides read TGTGCCAGCAGTTTCCTACGGACAGGGATCTACGAGCAGTACTTC. The chain combines TRBV6-6 with TRBJ2-7; TRBD1 aligns across 8 bases. From germline, CDR1 is MNHNY and CDR2 SVGAGI (reference sequence). V shed 4 bases and J 3 bases; nucleotides not matched to a gene: 8. The CDR3 is 15 amino acids.

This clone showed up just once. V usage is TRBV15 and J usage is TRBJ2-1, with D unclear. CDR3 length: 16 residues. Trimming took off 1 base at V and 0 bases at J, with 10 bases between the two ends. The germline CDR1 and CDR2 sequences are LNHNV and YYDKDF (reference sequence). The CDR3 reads CATSRGAASSYNEQFF. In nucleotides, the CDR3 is TGTGCCACCAGCAGAGGCGCGGCGAGCTCCTACAATGAGCAGTTCTTC.

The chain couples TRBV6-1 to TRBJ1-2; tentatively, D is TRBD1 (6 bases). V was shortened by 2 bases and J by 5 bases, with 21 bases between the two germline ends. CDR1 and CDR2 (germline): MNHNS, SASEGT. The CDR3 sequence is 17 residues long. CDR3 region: CASSERVGRDIRYGYTF. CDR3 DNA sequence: TGTGCCAGCAGTGAACGGGTTGGCAGGGACATTAGGTATGGCTACACCTTC.

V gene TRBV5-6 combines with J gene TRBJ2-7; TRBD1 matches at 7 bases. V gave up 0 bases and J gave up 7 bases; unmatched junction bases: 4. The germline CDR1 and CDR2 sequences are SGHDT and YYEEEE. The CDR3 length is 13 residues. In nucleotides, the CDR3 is TGTGCCAGCAGCTTGGCTCCGGACAGGGAGCAGTACTTC. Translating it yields CASSLAPDREQYF.

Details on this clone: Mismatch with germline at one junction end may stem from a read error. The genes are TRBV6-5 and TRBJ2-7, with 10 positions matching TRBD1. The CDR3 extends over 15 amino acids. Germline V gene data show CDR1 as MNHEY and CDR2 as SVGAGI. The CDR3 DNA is TGTGCCAGCAGCTACTCAAGGACAGGGGGCTACGAGCAGTACTTC. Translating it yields CASSYSRTGGYEQYF.

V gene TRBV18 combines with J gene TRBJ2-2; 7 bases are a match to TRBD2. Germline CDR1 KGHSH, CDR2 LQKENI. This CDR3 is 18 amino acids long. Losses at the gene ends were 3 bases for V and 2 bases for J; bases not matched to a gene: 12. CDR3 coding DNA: TGTGCCAGCTCACCTTTTATATCCCTAGCGGATAACACCGGGGAGCTGTTTTTT. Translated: CASSPFISLADNTGELFF.